This T cell receptor (beta chain) was recorded in a study of T cell responses to AZD1222 COVID-19 vaccine. The study, taken as a whole, reports: Dominant CD4 TCR responses targeted spike regions 160-218 and 743-854. Reportedly, nearly half of unique spike TCRs recognized epitopes outside B.1.351/B.1.1.7 mutations. Just a handful of AZD1222 recipients tested seropositive at baseline. Possibly, clonal diversity was underestimated; donors were largely white British and included more females.

Sequencing used immunoSEQ multiplex PCR; TCRdb keeps in-frame clones, though not all of them. The profile covers 75,000 to 95,000 clones, with about 88% appearing a single time and roughly 11% taken by the ten largest. Worth noting for this clone: Its antigen remains unidentified.

The CDR3 is 14 residues long. The germline gives CDR1 SGDLS, CDR2 YYNGEE. Trimming stripped 3 bases from V and 1 base from J, with 11 bases between. The TCR originated in an adult in good health. The sample here was peripheral blood, taken on day 0 of AZD1222 vaccination. The V call is TRBV9, the J call TRBJ2-7; D call uncertain. Here the CDR3 DNA reads TGTGCCAGCAGCGACCGGGCGACGTCCTACGAGCAGTACTTC. This codes for CASSDRATSYEQYF.